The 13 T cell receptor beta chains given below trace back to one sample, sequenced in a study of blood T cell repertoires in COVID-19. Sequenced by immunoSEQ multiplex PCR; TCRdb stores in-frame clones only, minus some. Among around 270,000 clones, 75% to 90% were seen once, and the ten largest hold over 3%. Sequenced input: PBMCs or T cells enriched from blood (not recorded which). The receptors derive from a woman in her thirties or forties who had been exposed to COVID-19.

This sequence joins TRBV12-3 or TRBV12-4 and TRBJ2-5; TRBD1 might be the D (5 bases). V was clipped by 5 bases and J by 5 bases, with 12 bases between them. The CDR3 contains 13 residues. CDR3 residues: CASSPSHRETQYF. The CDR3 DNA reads TGTGCCAGCAGTCCATCACACAGGGAGACCCAGTACTTC.

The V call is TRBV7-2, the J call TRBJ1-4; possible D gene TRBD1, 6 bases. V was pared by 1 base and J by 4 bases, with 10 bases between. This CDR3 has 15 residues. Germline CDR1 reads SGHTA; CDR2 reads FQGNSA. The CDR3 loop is CASSLGDRNNEKLFF. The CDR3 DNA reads TGTGCCAGCAGCTTAGGCGACAGGAATAATGAAAAACTGTTTTTT.

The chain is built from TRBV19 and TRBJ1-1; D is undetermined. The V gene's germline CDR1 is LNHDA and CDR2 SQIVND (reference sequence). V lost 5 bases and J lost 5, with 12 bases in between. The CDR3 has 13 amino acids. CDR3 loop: CASSPPERTEAFF. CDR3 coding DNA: TGTGCCAGTAGTCCCCCGGAGAGGACTGAAGCTTTCTTT. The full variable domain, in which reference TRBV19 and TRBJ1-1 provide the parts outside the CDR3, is DGGITQSPKYLFRKEGQNVTLSCEQNLNHDAMYWYRQDPGQGLRLIYYSQIVNDFQKGDIAEGYSVSREKKESFPLTVTSAQKNPTAFYLCASSPPERTEAFFGQGTRLTVV.

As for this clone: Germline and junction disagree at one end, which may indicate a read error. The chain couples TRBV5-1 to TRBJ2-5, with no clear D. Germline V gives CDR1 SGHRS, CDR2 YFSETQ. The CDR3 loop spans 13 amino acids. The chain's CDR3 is CASSLPDQETQYF. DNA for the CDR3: TGTGCCAGCAGCCTCCCCGACCAAGAGACCCAGTACTTC.

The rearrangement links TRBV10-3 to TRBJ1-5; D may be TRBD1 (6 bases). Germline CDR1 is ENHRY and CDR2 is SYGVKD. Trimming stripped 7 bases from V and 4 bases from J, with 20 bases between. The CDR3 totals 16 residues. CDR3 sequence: CAITMPSDRTNQPQHF. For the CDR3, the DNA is TGTGCCATCACTATGCCCTCGGACAGAACTAATCAGCCCCAGCATTTT.

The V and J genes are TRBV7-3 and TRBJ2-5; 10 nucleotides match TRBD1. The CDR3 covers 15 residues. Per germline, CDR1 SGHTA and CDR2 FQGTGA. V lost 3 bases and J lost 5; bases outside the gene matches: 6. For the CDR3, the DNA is TGTGCCAGCAGCTTGGGGACAGGGGTTGGGGAGACCCAGTACTTC. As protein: CASSLGTGVGETQYF.

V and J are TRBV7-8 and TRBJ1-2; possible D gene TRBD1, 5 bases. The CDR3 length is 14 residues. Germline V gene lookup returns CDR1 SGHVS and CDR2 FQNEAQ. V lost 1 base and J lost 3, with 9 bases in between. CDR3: CASSLEGRDYGYTF. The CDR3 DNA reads TGTGCCAGCAGCTTAGAAGGCAGGGACTATGGCTACACCTTC.

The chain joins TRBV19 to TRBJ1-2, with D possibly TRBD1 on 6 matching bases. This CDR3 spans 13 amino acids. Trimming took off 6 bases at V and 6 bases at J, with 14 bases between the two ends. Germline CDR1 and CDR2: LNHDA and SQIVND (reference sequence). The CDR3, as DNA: TGTGCCAGTAGCCCCGGACAGTGGAATGGCTACACCTTC. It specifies CASSPGQWNGYTF.

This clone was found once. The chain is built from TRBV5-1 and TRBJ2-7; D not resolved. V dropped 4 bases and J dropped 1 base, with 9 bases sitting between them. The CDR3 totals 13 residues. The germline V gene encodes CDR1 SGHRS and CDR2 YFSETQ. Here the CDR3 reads CASSQTPSYEQYF. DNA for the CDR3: TGCGCCAGCAGCCAGACACCGTCCTACGAGCAGTACTTC.

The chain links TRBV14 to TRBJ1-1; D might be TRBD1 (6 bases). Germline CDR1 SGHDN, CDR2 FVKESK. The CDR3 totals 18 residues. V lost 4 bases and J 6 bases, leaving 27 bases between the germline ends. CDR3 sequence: CASSPPYYLGGAGSEAFF. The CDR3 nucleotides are TGTGCCAGCAGCCCCCCATATTATCTTGGGGGGGCCGGGTCTGAAGCTTTCTTT.

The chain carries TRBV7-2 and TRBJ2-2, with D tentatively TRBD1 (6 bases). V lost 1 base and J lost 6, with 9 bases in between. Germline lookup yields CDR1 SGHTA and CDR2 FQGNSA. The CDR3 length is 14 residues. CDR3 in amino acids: CASSLEPGAGELFF. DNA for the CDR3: TGTGCCAGCAGCTTAGAACCAGGGGCCGGGGAGCTGTTTTTT.

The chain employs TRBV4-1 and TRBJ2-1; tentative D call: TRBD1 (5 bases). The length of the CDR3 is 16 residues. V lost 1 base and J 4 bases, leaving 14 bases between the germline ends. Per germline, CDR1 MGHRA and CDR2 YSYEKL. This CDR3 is CASSQGQGRTYNEQFF. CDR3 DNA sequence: TGCGCCAGCAGCCAAGGGCAGGGCCGCACATACAATGAGCAGTTCTTC.

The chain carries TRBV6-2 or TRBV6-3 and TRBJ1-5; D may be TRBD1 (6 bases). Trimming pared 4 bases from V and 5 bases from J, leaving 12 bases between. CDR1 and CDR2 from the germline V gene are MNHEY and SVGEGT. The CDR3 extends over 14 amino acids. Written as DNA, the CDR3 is TGTGCCAGCAGTTGGGACATCGACTATCAGCCCCAGCATTTT. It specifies CASSWDIDYQPQHF.